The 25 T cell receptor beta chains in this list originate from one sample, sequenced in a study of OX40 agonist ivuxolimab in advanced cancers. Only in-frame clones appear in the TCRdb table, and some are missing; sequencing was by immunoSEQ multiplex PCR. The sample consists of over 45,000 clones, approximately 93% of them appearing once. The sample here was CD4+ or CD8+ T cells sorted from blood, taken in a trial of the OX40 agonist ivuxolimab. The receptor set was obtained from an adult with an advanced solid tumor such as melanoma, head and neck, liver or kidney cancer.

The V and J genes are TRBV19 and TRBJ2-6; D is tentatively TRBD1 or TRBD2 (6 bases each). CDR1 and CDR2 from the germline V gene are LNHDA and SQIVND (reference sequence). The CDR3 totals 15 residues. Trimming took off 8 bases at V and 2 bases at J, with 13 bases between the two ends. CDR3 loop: CASLNREAGANVLTF. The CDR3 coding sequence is TGTGCCAGTTTAAACAGGGAGGCTGGGGCCAACGTCCTGACTTTC.

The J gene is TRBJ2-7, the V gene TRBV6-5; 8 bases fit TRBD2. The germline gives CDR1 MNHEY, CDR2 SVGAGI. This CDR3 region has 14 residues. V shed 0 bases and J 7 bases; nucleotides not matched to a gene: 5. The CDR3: CASSYSAGAGEQYF. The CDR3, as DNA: TGTGCCAGCAGTTACTCAGCGGGGGCGGGGGAGCAGTACTTC.

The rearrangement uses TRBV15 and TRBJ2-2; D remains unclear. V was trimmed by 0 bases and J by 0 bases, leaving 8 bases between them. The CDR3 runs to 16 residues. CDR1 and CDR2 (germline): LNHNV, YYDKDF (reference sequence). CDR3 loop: CATSRDGDANTGELFF. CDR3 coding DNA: TGTGCCACCAGCAGAGATGGCGACGCGAACACCGGGGAGCTGTTTTTT.

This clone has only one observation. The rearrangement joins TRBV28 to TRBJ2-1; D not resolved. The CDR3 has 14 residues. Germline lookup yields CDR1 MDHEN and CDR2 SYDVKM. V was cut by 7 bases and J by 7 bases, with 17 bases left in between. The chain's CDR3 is CASNHGPGGNEQFF. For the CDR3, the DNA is TGTGCCAGCAACCACGGGCCGGGTGGAAATGAGCAGTTCTTC. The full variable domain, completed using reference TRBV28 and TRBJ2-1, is DVKVTQSSRYLVKRTGEKVFLECVQDMDHENMFWYRQDPGLGLRLIYFSYDVKMKEKGDIPEGYSVSREKKERFSLILESASTNQTSMYLCASNHGPGGNEQFFGPGTRLTVL.

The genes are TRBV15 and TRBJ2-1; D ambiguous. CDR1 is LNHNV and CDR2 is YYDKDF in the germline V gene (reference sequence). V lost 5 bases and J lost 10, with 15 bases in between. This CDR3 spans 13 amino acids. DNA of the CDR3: TGTGCCACCAGCGCCCGCGTAAGCAGGGAGCAGTTCTTC. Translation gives CATSARVSREQFF.

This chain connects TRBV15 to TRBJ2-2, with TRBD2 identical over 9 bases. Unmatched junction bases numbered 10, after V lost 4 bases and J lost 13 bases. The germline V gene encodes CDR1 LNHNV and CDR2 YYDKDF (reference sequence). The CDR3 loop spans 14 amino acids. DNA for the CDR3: TGTGCCACCAGCACCACACAGGGGCGGGAGGGGCTGTTTTTT. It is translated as CATSTTQGREGLFF.

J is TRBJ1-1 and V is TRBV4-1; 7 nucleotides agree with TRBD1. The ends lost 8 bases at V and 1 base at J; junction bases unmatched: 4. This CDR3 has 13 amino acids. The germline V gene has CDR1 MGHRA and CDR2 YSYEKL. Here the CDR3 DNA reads TGCGCCAGCTCCGAGGGGGCGAACACTGAAGCTTTCTTT. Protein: CASSEGANTEAFF.

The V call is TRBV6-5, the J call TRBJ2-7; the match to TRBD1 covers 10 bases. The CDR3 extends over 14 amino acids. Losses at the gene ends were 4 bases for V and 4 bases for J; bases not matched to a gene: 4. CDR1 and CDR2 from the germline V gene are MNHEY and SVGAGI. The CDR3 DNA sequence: TGTGCCAGCAGTTCCGACAGGGGGCCGTACGAGCAGTACTTC. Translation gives CASSSDRGPYEQYF.

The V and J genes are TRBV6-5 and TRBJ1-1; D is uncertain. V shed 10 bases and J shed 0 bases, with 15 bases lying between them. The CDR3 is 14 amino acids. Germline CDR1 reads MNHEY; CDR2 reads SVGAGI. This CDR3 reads CATLGGVLNTEAFF. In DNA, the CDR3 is TGTGCCACCCTGGGCGGGGTTTTGAACACTGAAGCTTTCTTT.

The DNA of the CDR3 is TGTGCCAGCAGCGTAGGACAGGGGGATGAAAAACTGTTTTTT. Its translation is CASSVGQGDEKLFF. The chain couples TRBV9 to TRBJ1-4, with TRBD1 matching over 9 bases. Germline CDR1 and CDR2: SGDLS and YYNGEE. Trimming at V came to 0 bases and at J to 6 bases, leaving 0 bases not matched to a gene. The CDR3 loop spans 14 amino acids.

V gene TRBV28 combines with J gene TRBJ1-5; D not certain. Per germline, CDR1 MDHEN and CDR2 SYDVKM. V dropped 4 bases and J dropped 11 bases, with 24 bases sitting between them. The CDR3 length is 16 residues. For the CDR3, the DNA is TGTGCCAGCAGTTCCCTTAGCGGACTCCTCCTAGCAGCCCAGCATTTT. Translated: CASSSLSGLLLAAQHF.

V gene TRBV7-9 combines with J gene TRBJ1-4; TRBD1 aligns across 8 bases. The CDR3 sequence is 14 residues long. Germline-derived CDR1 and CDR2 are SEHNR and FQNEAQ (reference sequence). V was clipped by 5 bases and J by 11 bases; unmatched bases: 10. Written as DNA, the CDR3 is TGTGCCAGCAGCATCCGGGACAGGTCCGGGAAACTGTTTTTT. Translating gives CASSIRDRSGKLFF.

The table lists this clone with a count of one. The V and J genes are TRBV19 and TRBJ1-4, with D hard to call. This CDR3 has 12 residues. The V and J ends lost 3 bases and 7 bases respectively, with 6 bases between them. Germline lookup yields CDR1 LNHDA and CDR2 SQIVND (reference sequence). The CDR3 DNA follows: TGTGCCAGTAGTATGATCCGTGAAAAACTGTTTTTT. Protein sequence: CASSMIREKLFF.

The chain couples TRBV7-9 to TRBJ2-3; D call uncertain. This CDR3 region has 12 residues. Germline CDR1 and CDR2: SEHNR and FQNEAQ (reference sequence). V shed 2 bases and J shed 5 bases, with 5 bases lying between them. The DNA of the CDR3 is TGTGCCAGCAGCTTAAACGAAGATACGCAGTATTTT. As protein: CASSLNEDTQYF.

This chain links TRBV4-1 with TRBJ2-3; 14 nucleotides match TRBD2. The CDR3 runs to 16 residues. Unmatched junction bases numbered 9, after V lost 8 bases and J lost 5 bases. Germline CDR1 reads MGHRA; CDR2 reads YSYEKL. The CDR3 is CASGRTSGRSVDTQYF. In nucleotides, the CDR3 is TGCGCCAGCGGTCGGACTAGCGGGAGGTCTGTAGATACGCAGTATTTT.

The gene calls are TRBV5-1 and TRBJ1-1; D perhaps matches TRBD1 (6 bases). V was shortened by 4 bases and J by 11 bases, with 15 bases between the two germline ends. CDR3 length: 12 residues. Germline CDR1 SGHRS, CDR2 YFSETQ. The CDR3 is CASSPLGGDAFF. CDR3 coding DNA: TGCGCCAGCAGCCCACTAGGGGGGGACGCTTTCTTT.

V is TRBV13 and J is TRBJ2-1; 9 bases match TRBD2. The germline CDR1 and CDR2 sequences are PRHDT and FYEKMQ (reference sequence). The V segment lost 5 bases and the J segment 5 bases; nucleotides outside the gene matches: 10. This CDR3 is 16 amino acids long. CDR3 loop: CASSAGREGPNNEQFF. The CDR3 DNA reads TGTGCCAGCAGCGCCGGGCGGGAGGGCCCGAACAATGAGCAGTTCTTC.

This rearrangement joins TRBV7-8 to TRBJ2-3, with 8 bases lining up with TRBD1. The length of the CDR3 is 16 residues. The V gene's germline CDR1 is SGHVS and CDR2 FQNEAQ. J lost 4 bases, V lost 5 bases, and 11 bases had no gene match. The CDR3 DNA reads TGTGCCAGCAGCCCCCCGACAGGGGAGGTACCAGATACGCAGTATTTT. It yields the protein CASSPPTGEVPDTQYF.

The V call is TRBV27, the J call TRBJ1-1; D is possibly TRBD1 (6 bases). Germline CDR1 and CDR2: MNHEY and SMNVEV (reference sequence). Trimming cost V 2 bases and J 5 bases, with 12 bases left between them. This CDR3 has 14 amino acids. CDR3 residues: CASSLRGALTEAFF. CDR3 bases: TGTGCCAGCAGTTTACGGGGGGCTTTAACTGAAGCTTTCTTT.

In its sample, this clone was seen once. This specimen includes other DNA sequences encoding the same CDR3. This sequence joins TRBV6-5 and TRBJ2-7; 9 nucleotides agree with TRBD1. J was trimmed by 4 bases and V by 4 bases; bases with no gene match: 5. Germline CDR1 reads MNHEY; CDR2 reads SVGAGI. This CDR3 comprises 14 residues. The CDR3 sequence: CASSSRDRDYEQYF. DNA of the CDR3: TGTGCCAGCAGTTCCCGGGACAGGGATTACGAGCAGTACTTC.

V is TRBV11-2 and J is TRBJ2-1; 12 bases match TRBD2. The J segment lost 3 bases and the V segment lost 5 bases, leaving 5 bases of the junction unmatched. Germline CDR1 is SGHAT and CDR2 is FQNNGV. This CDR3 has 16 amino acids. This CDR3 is CASSIRTSGIYNEQFF. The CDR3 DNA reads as TGTGCCAGCAGCATTCGGACTAGCGGGATCTACAATGAGCAGTTCTTC.

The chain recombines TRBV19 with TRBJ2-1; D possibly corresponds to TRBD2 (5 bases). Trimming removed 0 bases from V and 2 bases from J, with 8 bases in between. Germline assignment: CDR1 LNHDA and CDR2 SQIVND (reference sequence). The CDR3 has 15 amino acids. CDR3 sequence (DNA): TGTGCCAGTAGTATAGATCGGGGAACCTACAATGAGCAGTTCTTC. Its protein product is CASSIDRGTYNEQFF.

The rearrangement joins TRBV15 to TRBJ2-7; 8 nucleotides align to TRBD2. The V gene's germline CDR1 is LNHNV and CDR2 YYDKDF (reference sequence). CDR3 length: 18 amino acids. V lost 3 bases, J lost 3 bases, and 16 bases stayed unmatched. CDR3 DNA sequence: TGTGCCACCAGCAGCGATGAACTGGGGGTAGCGGGATTCTACGAGCAGTACTTC. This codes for CATSSDELGVAGFYEQYF.

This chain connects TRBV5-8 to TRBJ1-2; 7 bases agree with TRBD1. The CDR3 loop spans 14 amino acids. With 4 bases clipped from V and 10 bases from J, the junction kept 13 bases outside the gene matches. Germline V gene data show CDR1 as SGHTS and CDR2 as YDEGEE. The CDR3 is CASSPPYGQGDYTF. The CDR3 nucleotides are TGTGCCAGCAGCCCACCGTATGGGCAGGGGGACTACACCTTC.

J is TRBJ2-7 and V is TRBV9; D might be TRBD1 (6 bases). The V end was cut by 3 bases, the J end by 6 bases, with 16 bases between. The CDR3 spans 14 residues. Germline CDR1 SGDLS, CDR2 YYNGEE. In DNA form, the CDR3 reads TGTGCCAGCAGCGGCCCGACAGGTTCGGGCGAGCAGTACTTC. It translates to CASSGPTGSGEQYF.